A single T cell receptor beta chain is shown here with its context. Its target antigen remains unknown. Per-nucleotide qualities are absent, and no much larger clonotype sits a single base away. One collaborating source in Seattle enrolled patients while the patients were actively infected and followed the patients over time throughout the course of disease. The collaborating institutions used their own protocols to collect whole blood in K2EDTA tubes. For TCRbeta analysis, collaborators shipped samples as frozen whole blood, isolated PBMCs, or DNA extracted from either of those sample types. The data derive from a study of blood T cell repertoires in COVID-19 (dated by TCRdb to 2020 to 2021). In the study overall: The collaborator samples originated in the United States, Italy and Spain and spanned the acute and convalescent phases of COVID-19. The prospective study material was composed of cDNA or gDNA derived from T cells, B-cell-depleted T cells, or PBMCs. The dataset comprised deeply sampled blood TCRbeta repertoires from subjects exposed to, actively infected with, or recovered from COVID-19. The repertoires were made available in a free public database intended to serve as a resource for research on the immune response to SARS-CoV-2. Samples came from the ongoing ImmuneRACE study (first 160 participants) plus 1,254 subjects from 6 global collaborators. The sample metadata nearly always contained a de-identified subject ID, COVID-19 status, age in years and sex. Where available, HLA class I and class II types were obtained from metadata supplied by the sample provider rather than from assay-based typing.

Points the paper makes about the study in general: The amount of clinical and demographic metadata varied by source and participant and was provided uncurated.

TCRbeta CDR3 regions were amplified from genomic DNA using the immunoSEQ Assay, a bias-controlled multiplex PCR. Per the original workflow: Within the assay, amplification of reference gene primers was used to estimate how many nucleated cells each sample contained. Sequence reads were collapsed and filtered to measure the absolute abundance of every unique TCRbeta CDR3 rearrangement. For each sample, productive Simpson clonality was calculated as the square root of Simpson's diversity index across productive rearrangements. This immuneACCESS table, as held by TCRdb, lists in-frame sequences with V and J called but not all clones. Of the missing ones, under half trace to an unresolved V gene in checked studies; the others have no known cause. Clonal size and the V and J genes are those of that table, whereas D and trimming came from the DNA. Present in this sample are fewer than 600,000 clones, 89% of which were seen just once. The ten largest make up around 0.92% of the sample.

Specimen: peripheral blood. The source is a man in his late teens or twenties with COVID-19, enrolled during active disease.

The CDR3 region reads CASSLSGTETYEQYF. The DNA reads TGTGCCAGCAGCTTATCCGGGACAGAGACCTACGAGCAGTACTTC. Recombination joined TRBV11-2 with TRBJ2-7, with TRBD1 identical over 7 junction bases. The CDR3 covers 15 residues, taking in both the cysteine and the phenylalanine. Of the read, only the CDR3 DNA is kept; its 45 bases are in frame from base 1. CDR1 is given as SGHAT and CDR2 as FQNNGV, both from the germline V gene. Ends trimmed: V by 2 bases, J by 2 bases; bases unmatched to a gene: 6.